Following are 16 T cell receptor beta chains from one sample sequenced in a study of T cells in Graves' hyperthyroidism and ophthalmopathy. RNA transcripts yielded amplified TCR beta CDR3 regions. Using the HTBI primer set, a first-round RT-PCR was run on the TCR CDR3. Via MiXCR, TCRdb re-called the multiplex PCR reads, giving one row per CDR3 protein. This sample has hundreds of thousands of distinct CDR3 sequences; 45% occur once, and the top ten carry less than 9%. Material for sequencing was peripheral blood or thyroid tissue (not recorded which). The receptors stem from an adult man with Graves' disease, either hyperthyroidism or ophthalmopathy (not recorded which).

The chain combines TRBV20-1 with TRBJ1-4; D is perhaps TRBD1 (6 bases). The V end lost 0 bases, the J end lost 8 bases, and 10 bases lay between the germline ends. The CDR3 has 13 amino acids. The germline gives CDR1 DFQATT, CDR2 SNEGSKA (reference sequence). The DNA of the CDR3 is TGCAGTGCTAGAGACAGGGGAGCCGAAAAACTGTTTTTT. Translating gives CSARDRGAEKLFF.

This clonotype was picked up many times. The chain employs TRBV7-2 and TRBJ1-5, with a tentative D call TRBD1 (5 bases). The ends were cut back, 0 bases at V and 4 bases at J, with 10 bases in the middle. The germline CDR1 and CDR2 sequences are SGHTA and FQGNSA. This CDR3 contains 15 residues. The CDR3 DNA reads as TGTGCCAGCAGCTTAGCGGCAGGGCGGAATCAGCCCCAGCATTTT. Protein: CASSLAAGRNQPQHF.

This clonotype occurred a few times. The chain joins TRBV20-1 to TRBJ1-3; TRBD1 matches at 9 bases. The trim removed 4 bases at V and 0 bases at J, leaving 4 bases unmatched. The CDR3 contains 15 residues. Germline CDR1 DFQATT, CDR2 SNEGSKA (reference sequence). CDR3 loop: CSAKGQGNSGNTIYF. The CDR3 DNA sequence: TGCAGTGCTAAGGGACAGGGAAACTCTGGAAACACCATATATTTT.

This clonotype came up many times. The chain carries TRBV20-1 and TRBJ1-4, with D possibly being TRBD1 (5 bases). The CDR3 runs to 11 residues. Germline V lookup: CDR1 DFQATT, CDR2 SNEGSKA (reference sequence). V was trimmed by 1 base and J by 14 bases, leaving 11 bases between them. Written as DNA, the CDR3 is TGCAGTGCTAGAGGCGGGGACGGCCTGTTTTTT. Translating gives CSARGGDGLFF.

This clonotype was seen only a few times. The rearrangement links TRBV19 to TRBJ1-6, with 8 positions matching TRBD1. The CDR3 has 17 residues. The V gene end was trimmed by 1 base and the J gene end by 9 bases; junction bases not matched to a gene: 11. The germline gives CDR1 LNHDA, CDR2 SQIVND (reference sequence). The CDR3 sequence is CASSIVPGRGLPSPLHF. In DNA, the CDR3 is TGTGCCAGTAGTATAGTCCCTGGCAGGGGGCTCCCTTCACCCCTCCACTTT.

The sample holds a few counts of this clonotype. This rearrangement joins TRBV19 to TRBJ2-2; weak D call: TRBD1 (6 bases). The CDR3 length is 13 residues. Trimming shortened V by 5 bases and J by 6 bases, and 10 bases separated the two germline ends. Germline CDR1 LNHDA, CDR2 SQIVND (reference sequence). The CDR3 DNA follows: TGTGCCAGTAGTTTACAGGGATCCGGGGAGCTGTTTTTT. It encodes CASSLQGSGELFF.

For the CDR3, the DNA is TGCAGTGCTAGAGATGAAGTGGCAGCGATAAATTCACCCCTCCACTTT. Encoded protein: CSARDEVAAINSPLHF. The chain links TRBV20-1 to TRBJ1-6; D gene unclear. The CDR3 sequence is 16 residues long. In germline, CDR1 is DFQATT, CDR2 SNEGSKA (reference sequence). The V and J ends lost 0 bases and 7 bases respectively, with 16 bases between them.

This clonotype showed up just once. The V and J genes are TRBV7-6 and TRBJ1-6; 8 positions agree with TRBD1. Germline V CDR1 and CDR2: SGHVS, FNYEAQ. With V trimmed by 5 bases and J by 3 bases, 12 bases remained unmatched. CDR3 size: 18 residues. The CDR3 DNA reads as TGTGCCAGCAGCCCGCTCGACAGGGGCATGAACTATAATTCACCCCTCCACTTT. Its translation is CASSPLDRGMNYNSPLHF.

This clonotype appeared a single time. The rearrangement joins TRBV25-1 to TRBJ1-1; 7 bases align to TRBD1. The germline V gene encodes CDR1 MGHDK and CDR2 SYGVNS. This CDR3 is 15 amino acids long. The V gene end was trimmed by 3 bases and the J gene end by 3 bases; junction bases not matched to a gene: 7. This CDR3 is CASSDPPGQHTEAFF. CDR3 in DNA: TGTGCCAGCAGTGACCCTCCGGGACAGCACACTGAAGCTTTCTTT. The variable domain in full, completed from reference TRBV25-1 and TRBJ1-1, reads EADIYQTPRYLVIGTGKKITLECSQTMGHDKMYWYQQDPGMELHLIHYSYGVNSTEKGDLSSESTVSRIRTEHFPLTLESARPSHTSQYLCASSDPPGQHTEAFFGQGTRLTVV.

This clonotype was counted many times. The rearrangement joins TRBV7-9 to TRBJ1-1; D not certain. V lost 4 bases and J lost 2, with 8 bases in between. The length of the CDR3 is 13 residues. Germline lookup yields CDR1 SEHNR and CDR2 FQNEAQ (reference sequence). The CDR3 DNA is TGTGCCAGCAGCTCCGGAAGTAACACTGAAGCTTTCTTT. It yields the protein CASSSGSNTEAFF.

The gene calls are TRBV7-2 and TRBJ1-1; the D is unclear. This CDR3 spans 14 amino acids. Between the trimmed V and J ends, which lost 5 bases and 2 bases, there was a span of 12 bases. Germline V gene sequence: CDR1 SGHTA, CDR2 FQGNSA. The CDR3 nucleotides read TGTGCCAGCAGCGCCGGACCGACCAACACTGAAGCTTTCTTT. It is translated as CASSAGPTNTEAFF.

This clonotype occurred many times. V gene TRBV7-9 combines with J gene TRBJ1-2; D unclear. The V end lost 5 bases, the J end lost 0 bases, and 10 bases lay between the germline ends. Germline V gives CDR1 SEHNR, CDR2 FQNEAQ (reference sequence). This CDR3 is 14 amino acids long. The CDR3 region has the DNA TGTGCCAGCAGCGCGCCGACGGCTAACTATGGCTACACCTTC. Translated: CASSAPTANYGYTF. The entire variable domain, with the rest obtained from reference TRBV7-9 and TRBJ1-2, is as follows: DTGVSQNPRHKITKRGQNVTFRCDPISEHNRLYWYRQTLGQGPEFLTYFQNEAQLEKSRLLSDRFSAERPKGSFSTLEIQRTEQGDSAMYLCASSAPTANYGYTFGSGTRLTVV.

In this sample, this clonotype turned up a few times. CDR3 region: CASSLSGREEETQYF. In nucleotides, the CDR3 is TGTGCCAGCAGCTTATCTGGCAGGGAGGAGGAGACCCAGTACTTC. The gene calls are TRBV7-9 and TRBJ2-5; possible D gene TRBD2, 6 bases. The CDR3 is made up of 15 amino acids. V lost 2 bases and J lost 5, with 15 bases in between. The germline V gene has CDR1 SEHNR and CDR2 FQNEAQ (reference sequence).

The table lists this clonotype with a few counts. V is TRBV5-1 and J is TRBJ2-2; D unclear. V was shortened by 5 bases and J by 0 bases, with 11 bases between the two germline ends. CDR3 length equals 15 residues. CDR1 is SGHRS and CDR2 is YFSETQ in the germline V gene. The CDR3 coding sequence is TGCGCCAGCAGTTCGTTGTCCGCGAACACCGGGGAGCTGTTTTTT. This translates into CASSSLSANTGELFF. The full variable domain, with the rest looked up from reference TRBV5-1 and TRBJ2-2, is KAGVTQTPRYLIKTRGQQVTLSCSPISGHRSVSWYQQTPGQGLQFLFEYFSETQRNKGNFPGRFSGRQFSNSRSEMNVSTLELGDSALYLCASSSLSANTGELFFGEGSRLTVL.

This clonotype was seen a few times. The genes are TRBV12-3 or TRBV12-4 and TRBJ1-5, with 12 bases lining up with TRBD1. There are 17 residues in the CDR3. V dropped 5 bases and J dropped 4; count of bases not matched to a gene: 9. The CDR3 DNA follows: TGTGCCAGCAGTCCTCCGGGACAGGGGGCGCGGAATCAGCCCCAGCATTTT. Residues: CASSPPGQGARNQPQHF.

The chain uses TRBV7-4 and TRBJ2-5; 11 positions match TRBD2. Germline V gives CDR1 SGHVT, CDR2 SQSDAQ. The J segment lost 5 bases and the V segment lost 6 bases, leaving 11 bases of the junction unmatched. The CDR3 is 16 residues long. The CDR3 reads CASSDLSGGAGETQYF. The DNA of the CDR3 is TGTGCCAGCAGTGACCTTAGCGGGGGGGCCGGGGAGACCCAGTACTTC. The whole variable domain, filled in from reference TRBV7-4 and TRBJ2-5, reads GAGVSQSPRYKVAKRGRDVALRCDSISGHVTLYWYRQTLGQGSEVLTYSQSDAQRDKSGRPSGRFSAERPERSVSTLKIQRTEQGDSAVYLCASSDLSGGAGETQYFGPGTRLLVL.